The 10 T cell receptor beta chains presented below share a single source sample, sequenced in a study of blood T cells in healthy people across ages. With a J-beta primer mix and a sample-barcoded 5' primer, a second PCR ran about 6 to 11 cycles. TCRdb itself ran the 5' RACE reads through MiXCR, one entry per CDR3 protein. The sample holds around 940,000 distinct CDR3 sequences, approximately 50% seen once. Sequencing input: blood. These receptors all come from a woman aged 55-70 years in good health.

The table lists this clonotype with a few counts. This chain connects TRBV29-1 to TRBJ1-5, with 9 bases aligning to TRBD1. The CDR3 is 15 residues long. CDR1 is SQVTM, CDR2 ANQGSEA, per germline. The V and J ends lost 2 bases and 5 bases, in that order; junction bases with no gene match: 7. CDR3 DNA sequence: TGCAGCGTTGAACCGGGACAGGGCCCCCATCAGCCCCAGCATTTT. As protein: CSVEPGQGPHQPQHF.

This chain connects TRBV12-3 or TRBV12-4 to TRBJ2-6; D ambiguous. The CDR3 contains 17 residues. V was cut by 5 bases and J by 0 bases, with 14 bases left in between. The CDR3 is CASSARPRSSGANVLTF. CDR3 nucleotides: TGTGCCAGCAGTGCGCGACCGAGAAGCTCTGGGGCCAACGTCCTGACTTTC.

This clonotype has more than one count but fewer than ten. This chain links TRBV5-1 with TRBJ2-7; unclear D gene. The V end was cut by 3 bases, the J end by 5 bases, with 9 bases between. The germline CDR1 and CDR2 sequences are SGHRS and YFSETQ. The CDR3 length is 12 residues. CDR3 sequence reads: CASSSHWDEQYF. CDR3 bases: TGCGCCAGCAGCTCGCATTGGGACGAGCAGTACTTC.

This clonotype was counted between two and nine times. The chain employs TRBV6-6 and TRBJ2-3; possibly TRBD2 for D (6 bases). Germline V gene lookup returns CDR1 MNHNY and CDR2 SVGAGI (reference sequence). Deletions cut 2 bases from V and 2 bases from J, with 11 bases between. The CDR3 contains 15 residues. The CDR3 sequence is CASSYKTGVTDTQYF. The CDR3 coding sequence is TGTGCCAGCAGTTACAAGACGGGAGTCACAGATACGCAGTATTTT.

This clonotype was seen just once. V is TRBV27 and J is TRBJ2-3; D call uncertain. CDR1 is MNHEY, CDR2 SMNVEV, per germline (reference sequence). The germline V and J ends were trimmed by 7 bases and 7 bases, with 12 bases remaining between them. The CDR3 is 12 residues long. The chain's CDR3 is CASMGPANTQYF. The DNA of the CDR3 is TGTGCCAGCATGGGTCCTGCTAATACGCAGTATTTT.

This chain connects TRBV28 to TRBJ2-7, with D possibly being TRBD2 (6 bases). There are 13 residues in the CDR3. Trimming took 4 bases from V and 7 from J, leaving 14 bases between them. CDR1 is MDHEN, CDR2 SYDVKM, per germline. Here the CDR3 DNA reads TGTGCCAGCAGTTACGGGAGCGAGAGGGAGCAGTACTTC. Amino acid sequence: CASSYGSEREQYF.

This clonotype was seen a few times. The chain links TRBV6-2 or TRBV6-3 to TRBJ2-6, with a possible D match to TRBD1 (5 bases). Germline CDR1 is MNHEY and CDR2 is SVGEGT. V lost 7 bases, J lost 0 bases, and 10 bases lay in between. This CDR3 comprises 15 residues. CDR3 loop: CASKIQASGANVLTF. In nucleotides, the CDR3 is TGTGCCAGCAAAATACAGGCCTCTGGGGCCAACGTCCTGACTTTC.

This clonotype was found a few times. The CDR3 spells CSVLAANSYNEQFF. CDR3 nucleotide sequence: TGCAGCGTTCTAGCCGCTAACTCCTACAATGAGCAGTTCTTC. The chain has TRBV29-1 and TRBJ2-1; weak D call: TRBD2 (5 bases). Trimming stripped 5 bases from V and 0 bases from J, with 11 bases between. This CDR3 contains 14 residues. CDR1 is SQVTM and CDR2 is ANQGSEA in the germline V gene.

CDR3: CASSRDVVGLAVPVGEQFF. The CDR3 bases are TGTGCCAGCAGCCGAGACGTGGTGGGACTAGCGGTCCCGGTGGGTGAGCAGTTCTTC. The gene calls are TRBV4-2 and TRBJ2-1, with TRBD2 matching 11 bases. The germline V gene has CDR1 LGHNA and CDR2 YNFKEQ. V was clipped by 4 bases and J by 9 bases; unmatched bases: 20. CDR3 length: 19 residues.

The rearrangement uses TRBV7-3 and TRBJ2-2; D tentatively reads TRBD1 or TRBD2 (5 bases each). V lost 8 bases to trimming and J lost 0 bases, with 13 bases between them. From germline, CDR1 is SGHTA and CDR2 FQGTGA. The CDR3 length is 15 residues. CDR3 bases: TGTGCCAGCGCCGGTGGGGGAGCGAACACCGGGGAGCTGTTTTTT. This encodes CASAGGGANTGELFF.